These 29 T cell receptor beta chains share one sample of origin, sequenced in a study of cytomegalovirus exposure and HLA in healthy donors. The PCR used 60 Vbeta and 13 Jbeta primers. Using immunoSEQ multiplex PCR, the repertoire was profiled, and TCRdb retains in-frame clones only, with some absent. Of about 150,000 clones listed, about 72% are singletons. Sequenced sample: PBMCs. The receptors come from a male donor in good health and CMV-seronegative.

The rearrangement uses TRBV25-1 and TRBJ2-7; 10 bases line up with TRBD1. The trim removed 8 bases at V and 4 bases at J, leaving 5 bases unmatched. The CDR3 runs 13 residues. Germline CDR1 MGHDK, CDR2 SYGVNS. CDR3 in DNA: TGTGCCAGCTCCGGGACAGGGGTGTACGAGCAGTACTTC. This sequence encodes CASSGTGVYEQYF.

The chain carries TRBV7-9 and TRBJ2-5; D unclear. Germline values: CDR1 SEHNR, CDR2 FQNEAQ (reference sequence). V lost 6 bases, J lost 5 bases, and 13 bases lay in between. This CDR3 has 13 residues. CDR3 in amino acids: CASRERSQETQYF. DNA for the CDR3: TGTGCCAGCAGGGAACGGAGCCAGGAGACCCAGTACTTC.

The rearrangement links TRBV28 to TRBJ1-2; D gene uncertain. The ends were cut back, 3 bases at V and 2 bases at J, with 16 bases in the middle. Germline V gives CDR1 MDHEN, CDR2 SYDVKM. The CDR3 is 16 residues long. In DNA, the CDR3 is TGTGCCAGCAGTTTGCCTAGTGTACCCACCAACTATGGCTACACCTTC. This sequence encodes CASSLPSVPTNYGYTF.

This clone was recorded a few times. J is TRBJ2-3 and V is TRBV11-1, with D tentatively TRBD2 (6 bases). The germline gives CDR1 SGHAT, CDR2 FQDESV (reference sequence). V was cut by 7 bases and J by 3 bases, with 17 bases left in between. The CDR3 is 15 residues long. The CDR3 protein is CASTPGRGRTDTQYF. The CDR3 nucleotides read TGTGCCAGCACCCCCGGGCGGGGTCGTACAGATACGCAGTATTTT. The full variable domain, completed using reference TRBV11-1 and TRBJ2-3, is EAEVAQSPRYKITEKSQAVAFWCDPISGHATLYWYRQILGQGPELLVQFQDESVVDDSQLPKDRFSAERLKGVDSTLKIQPAELGDSAMYLCASTPGRGRTDTQYFGPGTRLTVL.

The chain couples TRBV6-5 to TRBJ2-1; TRBD2 is a possible D gene (6 bases). V shed 5 bases and J shed 3 bases, with 14 bases lying between them. Germline V gene sequence: CDR1 MNHEY, CDR2 SVGAGI. CDR3 size: 15 residues. The CDR3 region has the DNA TGTGCCAGCAGTCACCCGGGAGAAGGCTACAATGAGCAGTTCTTC. It yields the protein CASSHPGEGYNEQFF.

The rearrangement links TRBV7-2 to TRBJ2-3; 10 positions agree with TRBD1. The CDR3 contains 14 residues. Looked up from germline, CDR1 is SGHTA and CDR2 is FQGNSA. With 4 bases clipped from V and 7 bases from J, the junction kept 5 bases outside the gene matches. The chain's CDR3 is CASSYGQGGNTQYF. CDR3 coding DNA: TGTGCCAGCAGCTACGGACAGGGGGGGAATACGCAGTATTTT.

This clone was seen a single time. The chain employs TRBV4-2 and TRBJ1-4; 11 nucleotides match TRBD1. This CDR3 has 15 residues. V shed 3 bases, J shed 4 bases, and the junction held 1 base outside the gene matches. Germline loops: CDR1 LGHNA, CDR2 YNFKEQ. The CDR3: CASSQGTGGNEKLFF. DNA of the CDR3: TGTGCCAGCAGCCAGGGGACAGGGGGTAATGAAAAACTGTTTTTT.

This chain connects TRBV7-2 to TRBJ2-7, with 8 bases that match TRBD1. The germline gives CDR1 SGHTA, CDR2 FQGNSA. This CDR3 is built from 15 residues. The junction had 9 bases not matched to a gene; V was cut back by 6 bases and J by 2 bases. The CDR3 sequence: CASRERQGPTYEQYF. The DNA of the CDR3 is TGTGCCAGCAGGGAGAGACAGGGGCCAACCTACGAGCAGTACTTC.

The CDR3 protein is CASTRDTEAFF. The CDR3 nucleotides are TGTGCCAGCACCAGGGACACTGAAGCTTTCTTT. This chain links TRBV6-1 with TRBJ1-1, with D possibly matching TRBD1 (5 bases). The V end was cut by 7 bases, the J end by 3 bases, with 6 bases between. The CDR3 is made up of 11 amino acids. Per germline, CDR1 MNHNS and CDR2 SASEGT.

V usage is TRBV9 and J usage is TRBJ2-1; 9 bases map to TRBD1. The CDR3 has 12 residues. The J segment lost 7 bases and the V segment lost 7 bases, leaving 3 bases of the junction unmatched. The V gene's germline CDR1 is SGDLS and CDR2 YYNGEE. The CDR3 reads CASGTGLNEQFF. The CDR3 DNA reads as TGTGCCAGCGGGACAGGGCTGAATGAGCAGTTCTTC.

This chain connects TRBV6-1 to TRBJ2-7; D is perhaps TRBD2 (6 bases). Germline V gene sequence: CDR1 MNHNS, CDR2 SASEGT. CDR3 size: 15 residues. V was pared by 8 bases and J by 0 bases, with 17 bases between. CDR3: CASDPLVGGSYEQYF. The CDR3 coding sequence is TGTGCCAGCGACCCTTTGGTGGGGGGCTCCTACGAGCAGTACTTC.

This clone was recorded once. The chain uses TRBV12-2 and TRBJ1-1; TRBD1 is taken as the D call from the table, unchecked against the DNA. TRBV12-2 is designated a pseudogene. The CDR3 has 16 amino acids. CDR3 in DNA: TGTGCAAGTCGCGTAGATCCAGGGGGCTTAAACACTGAAGCTTTCTTT. Translation: CASRVDPGGLNTEAFF.

A single count supports this clone. The chain is built from TRBV27 and TRBJ1-4; the match to TRBD1 covers 8 bases. V trimming: 3 bases; J trimming: 8 bases; junction bases outside the gene matches: 2. The CDR3 length is 13 residues. The germline CDR1 and CDR2 sequences are MNHEY and SMNVEV (reference sequence). CDR3: CASSLGQAEKLFF. As DNA, the CDR3 is TGTGCCAGCAGTTTGGGACAGGCGGAAAAACTGTTTTTT. Variable domain in full (rest from reference TRBV27 and TRBJ1-4): EAQVTQNPRYLITVTGKKLTVTCSQNMNHEYMSWYRQDPGLGLRQIYYSMNVEVTDKGDVPEGYKVSRKEKRNFPLILESPSPNQTSLYFCASSLGQAEKLFFGSGTQLSVL.

This clone showed up just a few times. Here the CDR3 reads CASSTDTGGVLYEQYF. As DNA, the CDR3 is TGTGCCAGCAGCACCGATACAGGGGGCGTGCTCTACGAGCAGTACTTC. The chain couples TRBV5-6 to TRBJ2-5, with TRBD1 matching 9 bases. The J call may be in error: the DNA end matches TRBJ2-7 better. CDR3 length: 16 amino acids. Looked up from germline, CDR1 is SGHDT and CDR2 is YYEEEE.

The chain links TRBV5-1 to TRBJ2-7, with 8 bases matching TRBD1. With 0 bases clipped from V and 6 bases from J, the junction kept 5 bases outside the gene matches. CDR1 and CDR2 from the germline V gene are SGHRS and YFSETQ. The CDR3 loop spans 14 amino acids. CDR3 sequence reads: CASSLGDRHSEQYF. Written as DNA, the CDR3 is TGCGCCAGCAGCTTGGGGGACAGGCATTCCGAGCAGTACTTC. The full variable domain, completed using reference TRBV5-1 and TRBJ2-7, is KAGVTQTPRYLIKTRGQQVTLSCSPISGHRSVSWYQQTPGQGLQFLFEYFSETQRNKGNFPGRFSGRQFSNSRSEMNVSTLELGDSALYLCASSLGDRHSEQYFGPGTRLTVT.

This sequence joins TRBV28 and TRBJ2-1, with TRBD1 identical over 8 bases. The CDR3 extends over 14 amino acids. V shed 7 bases and J 8 bases; nucleotides not matched to a gene: 10. Germline lookup yields CDR1 MDHEN and CDR2 SYDVKM. The CDR3 bases are TGTGCCAGCATCACAGGGGGAAGTAGGGATGAGCAGTTCTTC. Translating gives CASITGGSRDEQFF. The variable domain in full, completed from reference TRBV28 and TRBJ2-1, reads DVKVTQSSRYLVKRTGEKVFLECVQDMDHENMFWYRQDPGLGLRLIYFSYDVKMKEKGDIPEGYSVSREKKERFSLILESASTNQTSMYLCASITGGSRDEQFFGPGTRLTVL.

This chain uses TRBV7-9 with TRBJ2-1; TRBD2 matches 8 bases. This CDR3 region has 13 residues. In germline, CDR1 is SEHNR, CDR2 FQNEAQ (reference sequence). J gave up 8 bases and V 5 bases, and 5 bases lay outside the gene matches. Here the CDR3 DNA reads TGTGCCAGCAGCCCAGGGACTAGACATGAGCAGTTCTTC. It codes for CASSPGTRHEQFF.

Here the CDR3 DNA reads TGCGCCAGCAGCACCGGGACAGGGGGCGACGAGCAGTACTTC. Amino acids: CASSTGTGGDEQYF. The rearrangement uses TRBV5-1 and TRBJ2-7, with TRBD1 matching over 12 bases. Trimming took 4 bases from V and 5 from J; bases not matched to a gene: 4. The V gene's germline CDR1 is SGHRS and CDR2 YFSETQ. The CDR3 has 14 amino acids.

The chain recombines TRBV29-1 with TRBJ2-7, with D tentatively TRBD1 (7 bases). The CDR3 contains 16 residues. The V gene's germline CDR1 is SQVTM and CDR2 ANQGSEA. The V end lost 8 bases, the J end lost 1 base, and 24 bases lay between the germline ends. The CDR3, as DNA: TGCAGCCCGCGAGGGGCGGTCAGGGGGGATTCCTACGAGCAGTACTTC. Protein product: CSPRGAVRGDSYEQYF.

V gene TRBV7-2 combines with J gene TRBJ1-3; possibly TRBD1 for D (5 bases). The germline CDR1 and CDR2 sequences are SGHTA and FQGNSA. This CDR3 has 17 amino acids. V dropped 1 base and J dropped 4 bases, with 17 bases sitting between them. CDR3 DNA: TGTGCCAGCAGCTTAGGCTCAGGACACCGTACGGGAAACACCATATATTTT. It is translated as CASSLGSGHRTGNTIYF.

This clone showed up just a few times. The rearrangement joins TRBV19 to TRBJ2-3; TRBD1 might be the D (6 bases). CDR1 is LNHDA, CDR2 SQIVND, per germline (reference sequence). V lost 5 bases, J lost 1 base, and 13 bases lay in between. CDR3 length: 15 residues. The CDR3 spells CASSSLGAGTDTQYF. Written as DNA, the CDR3 is TGTGCCAGTAGTTCCTTGGGGGCGGGCACAGATACGCAGTATTTT. The variable domain in full, completed from reference TRBV19 and TRBJ2-3, reads DGGITQSPKYLFRKEGQNVTLSCEQNLNHDAMYWYRQDPGQGLRLIYYSQIVNDFQKGDIAEGYSVSREKKESFPLTVTSAQKNPTAFYLCASSSLGAGTDTQYFGPGTRLTVL.

This clone was seen a handful of times. The genes are TRBV19 and TRBJ1-3; a possible D gene is TRBD1 (6 bases). CDR3 length equals 15 residues. Trimming removed 3 bases from V and 0 bases from J, with 9 bases in between. The germline CDR1 and CDR2 sequences are LNHDA and SQIVND (reference sequence). The CDR3 sequence: CASSITGSSGNTIYF. CDR3 sequence (DNA): TGTGCCAGTAGTATTACAGGGTCCTCTGGAAACACCATATATTTT.

The CDR3 loop is CASSSKKLALGETQYF. As DNA, the CDR3 is TGTGCCAGCAGCTCAAAAAAACTAGCTCTGGGGGAGACCCAGTACTTC. The V call is TRBV5-4, the J call TRBJ2-5, with D possibly matching TRBD2 (6 bases). The CDR3 consists of 16 residues. Looked up from germline, CDR1 is SGHNT and CDR2 is YYREEE (reference sequence). V was pared by 3 bases and J by 5 bases, with 20 bases between.

The chain joins TRBV6-4 to TRBJ2-1; 8 bases match TRBD1. V was clipped by 4 bases and J by 6 bases; unmatched bases: 8. CDR3 length: 15 residues. The germline CDR1 and CDR2 sequences are MRHNA and SNTAGT. CDR3 in amino acids: CASSVGLTGGNEQFF. CDR3 in DNA: TGTGCCAGCAGTGTGGGACTCACAGGGGGCAATGAGCAGTTCTTC.

The rearrangement joins TRBV11-2 to TRBJ2-7; the match to TRBD2 covers 7 bases. The CDR3 extends over 14 amino acids. With V trimmed by 3 bases and J by 6 bases, 8 bases remained unmatched. CDR1 and CDR2 (germline): SGHAT, FQNNGV. The CDR3 DNA reads as TGTGCCAGCAGCTTGTCTAGCGGTTCCCGCGAGCAGTACTTC. This codes for CASSLSSGSREQYF.

This rearrangement joins TRBV19 to TRBJ1-5, with a tentative D call TRBD1 (5 bases). V lost 6 bases to trimming and J lost 2 bases, with 17 bases between them. The germline gives CDR1 LNHDA, CDR2 SQIVND (reference sequence). The CDR3 extends over 16 amino acids. CDR3: CASSDVGRRGNQPQHF. The CDR3 region has the DNA TGTGCCAGTAGCGACGTGGGGCGCAGGGGCAATCAGCCCCAGCATTTT.

The chain carries TRBV19 and TRBJ2-3; 7 bases map to TRBD2. The CDR3 is 15 residues long. The germline CDR1 and CDR2 sequences are LNHDA and SQIVND (reference sequence). V dropped 2 bases and J dropped 2; count of bases not matched to a gene: 4. This CDR3 is CASSILAAPTDTQYF. The CDR3 DNA follows: TGTGCCAGTAGTATACTAGCGGCCCCCACAGATACGCAGTATTTT.

V and J are TRBV5-6 and TRBJ2-7, with a tentative D call TRBD1 (6 bases). The CDR3 totals 14 residues. V was cut by 4 bases and J by 4 bases, with 15 bases left in between. Looked up from germline, CDR1 is SGHDT and CDR2 is YYEEEE. The CDR3 DNA follows: TGTGCCAGCAGCGGCAGGGGTCCGACTTACGAGCAGTACTTC. Translating gives CASSGRGPTYEQYF.

The chain is built from TRBV29-1 and TRBJ2-2; 7 bases map to TRBD2. Germline trimming cut 6 bases from V and 8 bases from J; bases unmatched to any gene: 3. The CDR3 runs to 11 residues. Germline V gene lookup returns CDR1 SQVTM and CDR2 ANQGSEA. The CDR3 DNA is TGCAGCGTGGCGGGAGCGGGGGAGCTGTTTTTT. Its translation: CSVAGAGELFF.